The clone carrying this TCR beta chain was recorded a few times. Those who participated ranged in age from 18 to 89 years and resided in approximately 23 US areas. Produced via immunoSEQ multiplex PCR; TCRdb's table is partial and in-frame only. The profile shows about 200,000 clones, roughly 79% of them singletons. The data derive from a study of blood T cell repertoires in COVID-19. Germline-derived CDR1 and CDR2 are LGHNA and YSLEER. V dropped 1 base and J dropped 1 base, with 5 bases sitting between them. This CDR3 is 14 amino acids long. The chain couples TRBV4-3 to TRBJ1-3; D is ambiguous. The source material was PBMCs or T cells enriched from blood (not recorded which). The clonotype originates from a woman aged 50 to 60 with acute COVID-19. Written as DNA, the CDR3 is TGCGCCAGCAGCCAAGTCAATTCTGGAAACACCATATATTTT. It translates to CASSQVNSGNTIYF.